This TCR beta chain was sequenced during a study of immune cell composition in non-small cell lung cancer. This clone was found a few times. Only in-frame clones appear in the TCRdb table, and some are missing; sequencing was by immunoSEQ multiplex PCR. This sample has some 9,200 clones; 65% to 80% occur once, and the top ten carry 7.5% to 9.5%. The CDR3 consists of 15 residues. From germline, CDR1 is SGHAT and CDR2 FQNNGV. V shed 4 bases, J shed 2 bases, and the junction held 5 bases outside the gene matches. Sequenced sample: lung tumor tissue. The V call is TRBV11-2, the J call TRBJ2-5; 9 bases fit TRBD1. The TCR was taken from a human donor with non-small cell lung cancer. The CDR3 region has the DNA TGTGCCAGCAGCTCCCCGACAGGGGGGCAAGAGACCCAGTACTTC. It is translated as CASSSPTGGQETQYF.